These 5 T cell receptor beta chains share one sample of origin, sequenced in a study of blood T cell repertoires in COVID-19. The protocol was immunoSEQ multiplex PCR, while the TCRdb copy is restricted to in-frame clones and leaves out a portion. This sample has almost 95,000 clones; 84% occur once, and the top ten carry approximately 6.8%. The sample consisted of peripheral blood. Receptor source: a man aged 55-75 years with acute or convalescent COVID-19.

The J gene is TRBJ1-5, the V gene TRBV9, with a possible D match to TRBD1 (5 bases). CDR1 and CDR2 (germline): SGDLS, YYNGEE. The CDR3 is 14 amino acids. With 3 bases removed from V and 4 bases from J, the gap between germline ends came to 11 bases. The chain's CDR3 is CASSDRGENQPQHF. Here the CDR3 DNA reads TGTGCCAGCAGCGATCGGGGGGAAAATCAGCCCCAGCATTTT. The full variable domain, with the rest looked up from reference TRBV9 and TRBJ1-5, is DSGVTQTPKHLITATGQRVTLRCSPRSGDLSVYWYQQSLDQGLQFLIQYYNGEERAKGNILERFSAQQFPDLHSELNLSSLELGDSALYFCASSDRGENQPQHFGDGTRLSIL.

This chain connects TRBV7-3 to TRBJ2-1, with D possibly matching TRBD2 (5 bases). Germline values: CDR1 SGHTA, CDR2 FQGTGA. V lost 3 bases to trimming and J lost 8 bases, with 17 bases between them. The CDR3 runs 15 residues. The CDR3, as DNA: TGTGCCAGCAGCTTCGGTATAGCGAGACACGATGAGCAGTTCTTC. Translating it yields CASSFGIARHDEQFF.

V is TRBV9 and J is TRBJ2-1; 8 bases match TRBD1. CDR1 and CDR2 from the germline V gene are SGDLS and YYNGEE. CDR3 size: 16 residues. The V segment lost 4 bases and the J segment 7 bases; nucleotides outside the gene matches: 13. This chain's CDR3 is CASSRLPGQVANEQFF. The CDR3, as DNA: TGTGCCAGCAGCCGTTTACCGGGACAGGTAGCAAATGAGCAGTTCTTC.

The chain employs TRBV3-1 (or the pseudogene TRBV3-2) and TRBJ2-3; 7 bases map to TRBD2. The CDR3 length is 15 residues. J was trimmed by 4 bases and V by 0 bases; bases with no gene match: 4. The germline V gene encodes CDR1 LGHDT and CDR2 YNNKEL (reference sequence). CDR3 sequence: CASSQDGTISDTQYF. The CDR3 DNA is TGTGCCAGCAGCCAAGATGGGACTATCTCAGATACGCAGTATTTT.

This clone was found a few times. The V and J genes are TRBV5-4 and TRBJ2-7, with D uncertain. The germline V gene has CDR1 SGHNT and CDR2 YYREEE (reference sequence). This CDR3 has 13 amino acids. V dropped 0 bases and J dropped 2 bases, with 6 bases sitting between them. The DNA for the CDR3 is TGTGCCAGCAGCTTGGACTCAACCTACGAGCAGTACTTC. This translates into CASSLDSTYEQYF.